These T cell receptor beta chains were read from a single sample in a study of identical twins. A single record per CDR3 protein comes from TCRdb applying MiXCR to the 5' RACE reads. This sample has some 600,000 distinct CDR3 sequences, with around 7.5% found just once. These same data were also listed under a study on yellow fever vaccine responses in identical twins.

What was sequenced was PBMCs. The receptor set was obtained from a woman aged 18-35 years in good health. The CDR3 runs from the conserved cysteine through the conserved F or W. A D gene is named only where the DNA matches it firmly. Clone size is not always given. Where it is, it says once, few, many or a class for expanded clones.

D gene,J gene,clone size,V gene,CDR3 protein,CDR3 DNA
TRBD2,TRBJ2-2,few,TRBV6-1,CASSRRRLAGPNTGELFF,TGTGCCAGCAGTCGGCGGCGACTAGCGGGGCCGAACACCGGGGAGCTGTTTTTT
-,TRBJ2-1,few,TRBV20-1,CSARVPGLINEQFF,TGCAGTGCTAGAGTCCCCGGGCTTATCAATGAGCAGTTCTTC
TRBD2,TRBJ2-2,few,TRBV7-2,CASSSASGSVNTGELFF,TGTGCCAGCAGCTCGGCTAGCGGGAGTGTCAACACCGGGGAGCTGTTTTTT
TRBD2,TRBJ2-1,many,TRBV5-1,CASSLRLAGGLSSYNEQFF,TGCGCCAGCAGCCTAAGACTAGCGGGGGGCCTCAGCTCCTACAATGAGCAGTTCTTC
TRBD1,TRBJ2-6,few,TRBV12-3/TRBV12-4,CASSAGGTGGANVLTF,TGTGCCAGCAGTGCAGGAGGGACAGGTGGGGCCAACGTCCTGACTTTC
-,TRBJ1-5,-,TRBV7-2,CASSPGVYSNQPQHF,TGTGCCAGCAGCCCAGGGGTCTATAGCAATCAGCCCCAGCATTTT
-,TRBJ2-1,many,TRBV29-1,CSVELRTGFLNEQFF,TGCAGCGTTGAACTCCGTACAGGGTTCCTCAATGAGCAGTTCTTC
-,TRBJ1-2,-,TRBV11-2,CASSPRRAANYGYTF,TGTGCCAGCAGCCCTAGGCGGGCAGCTAACTATGGCTACACCTTC
-,TRBJ1-5,many,TRBV5-1,CASSLVGDQPQHF,TGTGCCAGCAGTTTAGTCGGGGATCAGCCCCAGCATTTT
-,TRBJ2-5,many,TRBV12-3/TRBV12-4,CASSPGIIGQLQETQYF,TGTGCCAGCAGTCCCGGAATTATAGGGCAGCTACAAGAGACCCAGTACTTC
TRBD2,TRBJ2-3,-,TRBV11-2,CASSQLRLASTDTQYF,TGTGCCAGCAGCCAACTTCGACTAGCATCCACAGATACGCAGTATTTT
-,TRBJ1-6,few,TRBV10-3,CAISPSHNSPLHF,TGTGCCATCAGTCCCAGTCATAATTCACCCCTCCACTTT
-,TRBJ2-5,few,TRBV2,CASSWRYQETQYF,TGTGCCAGCAGTTGGAGGTACCAAGAGACCCAGTACTTC
-,TRBJ2-7,many,TRBV10-3,CAISETEITYEQYF,TGTGCCATCAGTGAGACAGAAATAACCTACGAGCAGTACTTC
-,TRBJ1-1,many,TRBV9,CASSPTGGFTEAFF,TGTGCCAGCAGCCCCACCGGGGGCTTCACTGAAGCTTTCTTT
-,TRBJ2-1,-,TRBV27,CASSLSRVHEQFF,TGTGCCAGCAGTTTATCAAGGGTTCATGAGCAGTTCTTC
-,TRBJ2-5,-,TRBV5-1,CASSLEGDSQETQYF,TGCGCCAGCAGCTTGGAGGGAGACTCTCAAGAGACCCAGTACTTC
-,TRBJ1-1,many,TRBV6-5,CASSSAQGKNTEAFF,TGTGCCAGCAGTTCAGCCCAGGGGAAGAACACTGAAGCTTTCTTT
TRBD1,TRBJ1-5,-,TRBV10-3,CAIRGTGVQPQHF,TGTGCCATCAGGGGGACAGGGGTCCAGCCCCAGCATTTT
TRBD1,TRBJ2-1,-,TRBV19,CASSPRLDRAYNEQFF,TGTGCCAGTAGTCCACGACTGGACAGGGCCTACAATGAGCAGTTCTTC
TRBD1,TRBJ1-1,-,TRBV5-1,CASKGTGGFTEAFF,TGCGCCAGCAAAGGGACAGGGGGCTTCACTGAAGCTTTCTTT
-,TRBJ2-7,many,TRBV29-1,CSVGFWRISSYEQYF,TGCAGCGTTGGGTTTTGGCGAATCAGCTCCTACGAGCAGTACTTC
TRBD2,TRBJ2-1,many,TRBV25-1,CASIGTSGAYEQFF,TGTGCCAGCATCGGGACTAGCGGGGCATATGAGCAGTTCTTC
-,TRBJ1-6,many,TRBV6-5,CASSFPHFGSPLHF,TGTGCCAGCAGTTTTCCGCATTTCGGATCACCCCTCCACTTT
-,TRBJ2-1,-,TRBV3-1,CASCQEETAYNEQFF,TGTGCCAGCTGCCAAGAAGAGACAGCCTACAATGAGCAGTTCTTC
-,TRBJ2-4,-,TRBV7-2,CASSFLQNIAKNIQYF,TGTGCCAGCAGCTTCCTTCAAAATATAGCCAAAAACATTCAGTACTTC
TRBD2,TRBJ2-1,many,TRBV4-1,CASSQGTRGGFSNEQFF,TGCGCCAGCAGCCAAGGGACGCGGGGGGGCTTTTCTAATGAGCAGTTCTTC
TRBD2,TRBJ2-3,-,TRBV7-8,CATAPLAGNTDTQYF,TGTGCCACGGCGCCTCTAGCGGGAAACACAGATACGCAGTATTTT
-,TRBJ2-2,-,TRBV2,CARKSGAGELFF,TGTGCCAGGAAGAGTGGGGCCGGGGAGCTGTTTTTT
-,TRBJ2-2,-,TRBV12-3/TRBV12-4,CASRGQTNTGELFF,TGTGCCAGCAGGGGACAAACGAACACCGGGGAGCTGTTTTTT
TRBD2,TRBJ2-1,few,TRBV2,CASVGLAMGEQFF,TGTGCCAGCGTGGGACTAGCAATGGGTGAGCAGTTCTTC
-,TRBJ2-1,-,TRBV21-1,CASSKVETGTSGIGSSYNEQFF,TGTGCCAGCAGCAAAGTTGAGACCGGGACTAGCGGGATCGGGAGCTCCTACAATGAGCAGTTCTTC
TRBD1,TRBJ1-2,many,TRBV7-3,CASSWTGGDGYTF,TGTGCCAGCAGCTGGACAGGGGGCGATGGCTACACCTTC
-,TRBJ2-5,few,TRBV3-1,CASSRSGQQETQYF,TGTGCCAGCAGCCGATCAGGGCAGCAAGAGACCCAGTACTTC
-,TRBJ2-7,few,TRBV20-1,CSARDQGRGSYEQYF,TGCAGTGCTAGAGATCAAGGCAGGGGCTCCTACGAGCAGTACTTC
-,TRBJ2-2,few,TRBV5-1,CASSLDSGVNTGELFF,TGCGCCAGCAGCTTGGATTCAGGGGTGAACACCGGGGAGCTGTTTTTT